These 32 T cell receptor beta chains were all obtained from the same sample, sequenced in a study of early stage breast cancer tumors. TCRdb's table, derived via immunoSEQ multiplex PCR, lists solely in-frame clones and lacks some. The table lists several thousand clones, around three fifths of them singletons. Sequencing input: breast tumor tissue. These receptors came from a person aged 50 to 59 with breast cancer.

The chain links TRBV7-9 to TRBJ2-6; D is tentatively TRBD1 or TRBD2 (6 bases each). This CDR3 is built from 17 residues. Looked up from germline, CDR1 is SEHNR and CDR2 is FQNEAQ (reference sequence). V was clipped by 3 bases and J by 2 bases, with 14 bases between them. This chain's CDR3 is CASSLEGGKTGANVLTF. The CDR3 nucleotides are TGTGCCAGCAGCTTGGAGGGGGGAAAGACTGGGGCCAACGTCCTGACTTTC.

V and J are TRBV15 and TRBJ2-2; 8 bases agree with TRBD1. V trimming: 3 bases; J trimming: 5 bases; junction bases outside the gene matches: 8. CDR1 and CDR2 (germline): LNHNV, YYDKDF (reference sequence). The CDR3 is 16 amino acids. The CDR3 DNA follows: TGTGCCACCAGCAGGTCAGGGGGCAGTGGTACCGGGGAGCTGTTTTTT. Translation: CATSRSGGSGTGELFF.

The V call is TRBV15, the J call TRBJ2-7; no clear D gene. This CDR3 has 14 amino acids. Trimming shortened V by 3 bases and J by 0 bases, and 9 bases separated the two germline ends. Germline V gives CDR1 LNHNV, CDR2 YYDKDF (reference sequence). The CDR3 sequence: CATSREYSSYEQYF. In DNA form, the CDR3 reads TGTGCCACCAGCAGGGAGTACTCCTCCTACGAGCAGTACTTC.

The J gene is TRBJ1-3, the V gene TRBV7-9; TRBD1 aligns across 7 bases. The germline V gene encodes CDR1 SEHNR and CDR2 FQNEAQ (reference sequence). This CDR3 spans 15 amino acids. Unmatched junction bases numbered 12, after V lost 6 bases and J lost 7 bases. Here the CDR3 DNA reads TGTGCCAGCAGGGGAAGACAGGGAAACGAGAACACCATATATTTT. It is translated as CASRGRQGNENTIYF.

The chain uses TRBV28 and TRBJ1-2; D possibly corresponds to TRBD1 (5 bases). V dropped 2 bases and J dropped 2 bases, with 12 bases sitting between them. The germline V gene has CDR1 MDHEN and CDR2 SYDVKM. This CDR3 is built from 15 residues. CDR3: CASSLLWAGNYGYTF. CDR3 DNA: TGTGCCAGCAGTTTACTCTGGGCAGGGAACTATGGCTACACCTTC.

V gene TRBV6-5 combines with J gene TRBJ2-4; D call uncertain. CDR3 size: 15 residues. Germline assignment: CDR1 MNHEY and CDR2 SVGAGI. The V end lost 5 bases, the J end lost 0 bases, and 11 bases lay between the germline ends. The CDR3, as DNA: TGTGCCAGCAGTCCCGTACGGCCAGCCAAAAACATTCAGTACTTC. It encodes CASSPVRPAKNIQYF.

The chain uses TRBV4-1 and TRBJ1-4; 10 nucleotides align to TRBD1. The length of the CDR3 is 14 residues. Trimming at V came to 5 bases and at J to 6 bases, leaving 3 bases not matched to a gene. Germline V gives CDR1 MGHRA, CDR2 YSYEKL. The CDR3 sequence: CASSAGTGDEKLFF. CDR3 DNA sequence: TGCGCCAGCAGCGCCGGGACAGGGGATGAAAAACTGTTTTTT.

This clone was observed a few times. The rearrangement uses TRBV10-3 and TRBJ2-5, with 9 bases lining up with TRBD1. This CDR3 has 16 amino acids. The trim removed 4 bases at V and 0 bases at J, leaving 6 bases unmatched. The germline V gene encodes CDR1 ENHRY and CDR2 SYGVKD. CDR3 protein: CAISVPGQGHQETQYF. The CDR3 coding sequence is TGTGCCATCAGTGTACCGGGACAGGGTCACCAAGAGACCCAGTACTTC.

This chain uses TRBV6-5 with TRBJ2-7; tentative D call: TRBD2 (6 bases). CDR3 length equals 16 residues. Germline CDR1 MNHEY, CDR2 SVGAGI. Trimming removed 0 bases at V and 0 bases at J, with 12 bases between. CDR3 region: CASSYSSLADSYEQYF. The DNA for the CDR3 is TGTGCCAGCAGTTACTCTTCCTTAGCGGACTCCTACGAGCAGTACTTC.

The chain is built from TRBV6-1 and TRBJ2-3; D is possibly TRBD2 (6 bases). The CDR3 contains 15 residues. The V gene lost 3 bases and the J gene lost 4 bases, with 14 bases spanning the gap. Germline loops: CDR1 MNHNS, CDR2 SASEGT. DNA for the CDR3: TGTGCCAGCAGTGAGTCCCGGGACTCCTCAGATACGCAGTATTTT. This sequence encodes CASSESRDSSDTQYF.

The chain employs TRBV7-2 and TRBJ2-5, with D hard to call. The CDR3 extends over 15 amino acids. Germline CDR1 reads SGHTA; CDR2 reads FQGNSA. V dropped 5 bases and J dropped 2 bases, with 15 bases sitting between them. CDR3 loop: CASSVWPGLQETQYF. The CDR3 DNA sequence: TGTGCCAGCAGCGTTTGGCCGGGCTTACAAGAGACCCAGTACTTC.

The chain carries TRBV27 and TRBJ2-3; D is undetermined. The V end was cut by 0 bases, the J end by 4 bases, with 5 bases between. The CDR3 spans 13 residues. Germline V lookup: CDR1 MNHEY, CDR2 SMNVEV (reference sequence). This CDR3 is CASSLSRPDTQYF. In DNA form, the CDR3 reads TGTGCCAGCAGTTTATCGAGGCCAGATACGCAGTATTTT.

This clone was observed a handful of times. The chain employs TRBV15 and TRBJ1-3, with D tentatively TRBD1 (6 bases). Deletions cut 3 bases from V and 0 bases from J, with 15 bases between. There are 17 residues in the CDR3. Per the germline V gene, CDR1 is LNHNV and CDR2 is YYDKDF (reference sequence). In DNA form, the CDR3 reads TGTGCCACCAGCAGGACTGGACAGACCTTCTCTGGAAACACCATATATTTT. Amino acid sequence: CATSRTGQTFSGNTIYF. Based on the CDR3 plus reference TRBV15 and TRBJ1-3, the full variable domain is DAMVIQNPRYQVTQFGKPVTLSCSQTLNHNVMYWYQQKSSQAPKLLFHYYDKDFNNEADTPDNFQSRRPNTSFCFLDIRSPGLGDTAMYLCATSRTGQTFSGNTIYFGEGSWLTVV.

This chain joins TRBV7-9 and TRBJ2-4; 9 nucleotides agree with TRBD1. CDR3 length: 16 residues. Looked up from germline, CDR1 is SEHNR and CDR2 is FQNEAQ (reference sequence). V lost 4 bases and J lost 3; bases outside the gene matches: 7. The CDR3 nucleotides are TGTGCCAGCAGCTCCCCGGGGACAGGGAGCAAAAACATTCAGTACTTC. It yields the protein CASSSPGTGSKNIQYF.

Concerning this clone itself: This CDR3 fails to terminate in the conserved phenylalanine or tryptophan, so it likely reflects a read error. The DNA is left out, because the CDR3 cannot be placed on it with certainty; the CDR3 is given as TCRdb lists it. This chain connects TRBV27 to TRBJ1-5. With termini counted, the CDR3 has 8 amino acids. The germline CDR1 and CDR2 sequences are MNHEY and SMNVEV (reference sequence). The CDR3 loop is CASPGRRR.

V is TRBV9 and J is TRBJ2-2; 14 bases map to TRBD2. V lost 2 bases to trimming and J lost 3 bases; unmatched junction nucleotides: 6. The CDR3 totals 18 residues. Germline CDR1 and CDR2: SGDLS and YYNGEE. For the CDR3, the DNA is TGTGCCAGCAGCGTGAGGGGACTAGCGGGGGCACACACCGGGGAGCTGTTTTTT. This encodes CASSVRGLAGAHTGELFF. The entire variable domain, with the rest obtained from reference TRBV9 and TRBJ2-2, is as follows: DSGVTQTPKHLITATGQRVTLRCSPRSGDLSVYWYQQSLDQGLQFLIQYYNGEERAKGNILERFSAQQFPDLHSELNLSSLELGDSALYFCASSVRGLAGAHTGELFFGEGSRLTVL.

The CDR3 here is CASRRDTYTDTQYF. The CDR3 DNA reads TGTGCCAGCAGACGGGACACCTACACAGATACGCAGTATTTT. V is TRBV6-1 and J is TRBJ2-3; D might be TRBD1 (6 bases). Per germline, CDR1 MNHNS and CDR2 SASEGT. CDR3 size: 14 residues. V gave up 6 bases and J gave up 2 bases, with 12 bases separating them.

This CDR3 is CASSLGTGPQETQYF. CDR3 nucleotide sequence: TGTGCCAGCAGCTTAGGGACAGGACCCCAAGAGACCCAGTACTTC. The rearrangement joins TRBV7-3 to TRBJ2-5; 8 bases agree with TRBD1. The trim removed 2 bases at V and 1 base at J, leaving 3 bases unmatched. The CDR3 runs to 15 residues. Germline V gives CDR1 SGHTA, CDR2 FQGTGA.

The CDR3 region has the DNA TGTGCCAGTAGTAAAACTAGCACAGATACGCAGTATTTT. Translation: CASSKTSTDTQYF. The V gene is TRBV19, the J gene TRBJ2-3, with D uncertain. CDR1 LNHDA and CDR2 SQIVND come from the germline V gene (reference sequence). CDR3 length equals 13 residues. V gave up 4 bases and J gave up 0 bases, with 5 bases separating them.

In this sample, this clone is medium-sized. The rearrangement joins TRBV6-4 to TRBJ2-7, with D possibly TRBD1 on 6 matching bases. Per the germline V gene, CDR1 is MRHNA and CDR2 is SNTAGT. The germline V and J ends were trimmed by 11 bases and 3 bases, with 20 bases remaining between them. CDR3 length: 14 amino acids. CDR3 sequence reads: CAFIVGRTDYEQYF. The CDR3 region has the DNA TGTGCCTTCATAGTCGGACGGACAGACTACGAGCAGTACTTC.

V and J are TRBV21-1 and TRBJ1-1; the D call TRBD1 from the table was never checked on the DNA. TRBV21-1 is annotated as a pseudogene. CDR3 length equals 17 residues. The CDR3 loop is CASSTRVITGQNTEAFF. The CDR3 DNA sequence: TGTGCCAGCAGCACCCGAGTTATTACGGGACAGAACACTGAAGCTTTCTTT.

This clone is a singleton in its sample. The chain combines TRBV5-5 with TRBJ1-2; D is uncertain. V was trimmed by 4 bases and J by 6 bases, leaving 19 bases between them. The CDR3 length is 15 residues. Germline loops: CDR1 SGHKS, CDR2 YYEKEE (reference sequence). The CDR3 DNA is TGTGCCAGCAGCCCTACCCGGGCCCAGCGGGATGGCTACACCTTC. It yields the protein CASSPTRAQRDGYTF.

V and J are TRBV5-5 and TRBJ1-3, with a weak D call TRBD1 (5 bases). The CDR3 runs to 14 residues. V was pared by 4 bases and J by 2 bases, with 10 bases between. The V gene's germline CDR1 is SGHKS and CDR2 YYEKEE (reference sequence). The chain's CDR3 is CASSVWGAGNTIYF. Written as DNA, the CDR3 is TGTGCCAGCAGCGTTTGGGGGGCTGGAAACACCATATATTTT.

The chain is built from TRBV6-6 and TRBJ1-2; D gene uncertain. The germline CDR1 and CDR2 sequences are MNHNY and SVGAGI (reference sequence). The CDR3 contains 13 residues. Trimming removed 2 bases from V and 8 bases from J, with 12 bases in between. For the CDR3, the DNA is TGTGCCAGCAGTTACGGAACGATTTGGGGCTACACCTTC. The encoded protein is CASSYGTIWGYTF.

This clone rates as medium-sized (0.01 to 0.1%). The chain uses TRBV10-3 and TRBJ2-1, with 9 nucleotides matching TRBD2. The trim removed 0 bases at V and 4 bases at J, leaving 7 bases unmatched. The CDR3 is made up of 17 amino acids. Per the germline V gene, CDR1 is ENHRY and CDR2 is SYGVKD. The CDR3 bases are TGTGCCATCAGTGAGTCGATAGCGGGGGAATCGTACAATGAGCAGTTCTTC. Translation: CAISESIAGESYNEQFF.

In its sample, this clone was seen a few times. The V call is TRBV10-3, the J call TRBJ2-5; 9 nucleotides align to TRBD2. CDR1 and CDR2 from the germline V gene are ENHRY and SYGVKD. Trimming at V came to 2 bases and at J to 5 bases, leaving 9 bases not matched to a gene. There are 16 residues in the CDR3. This CDR3 reads CAISEAMAGGWETQYF. CDR3 in DNA: TGTGCCATCAGTGAGGCTATGGCGGGGGGGTGGGAGACCCAGTACTTC.

CDR3 coding DNA: TGCAGCGTTGCACGGGGGGTTTATGGCTACACCTTC. The encoded protein is CSVARGVYGYTF. The chain is built from TRBV29-1 and TRBJ1-2, with a tentative D call TRBD1 (5 bases). Germline V gene lookup returns CDR1 SQVTM and CDR2 ANQGSEA. Trimming cost V 4 bases and J 5 bases, with 11 bases left between them. CDR3 length: 12 residues.

The chain combines TRBV6-5 with TRBJ2-7, with D perhaps matching TRBD1 or TRBD2 (6 bases each). The CDR3 consists of 11 residues. Trimming removed 6 bases at V and 9 bases at J, with 12 bases between. Germline CDR1 reads MNHEY; CDR2 reads SVGAGI. CDR3 coding DNA: TGTGCCAGCAGAGAGGGGGGCTGGCAGTACTTC. It is translated as CASREGGWQYF.

The chain combines TRBV5-6 with TRBJ2-1; TRBD2 agrees at 7 bases. CDR1 SGHDT and CDR2 YYEEEE come from the germline V gene. The CDR3 has 16 amino acids. V dropped 3 bases and J dropped 7; count of bases not matched to a gene: 13. The CDR3 loop reads CASSWGGSLGGNEQFF. CDR3 DNA sequence: TGTGCCAGCAGCTGGGGGGGGTCCCTCGGTGGAAATGAGCAGTTCTTC.

The genes are TRBV9 and TRBJ2-5; 13 bases map to TRBD2. Germline CDR1 reads SGDLS; CDR2 reads YYNGEE. This CDR3 spans 16 amino acids. Trimming cost V 4 bases and J 2 bases; bases outside gene matches: 5. Written as DNA, the CDR3 is TGTGCCAGCAGCCCATGGACTAGCGGGAGACAAGAGACCCAGTACTTC. Translated: CASSPWTSGRQETQYF.

The rearrangement uses TRBV20-1 and TRBJ2-5, with TRBD2 matching over 7 bases. This CDR3 has 11 residues. J was trimmed by 10 bases and V by 3 bases; bases with no gene match: 5. Germline assignment: CDR1 DFQATT and CDR2 SNEGSKA (reference sequence). The CDR3 sequence is CSASRGGSQYF. The CDR3 coding sequence is TGCAGTGCTAGTAGGGGAGGGAGCCAGTACTTC.

This clone appeared a single time. The chain recombines TRBV7-2 with TRBJ2-3, with 10 bases matching TRBD2. The CDR3 spans 18 residues. Germline V CDR1 and CDR2: SGHTA, FQGNSA. V lost 6 bases, J lost 1 base, and 13 bases stayed unmatched. CDR3 in amino acids: CASSPTLILAGRTDTQYF. CDR3 sequence (DNA): TGTGCCAGCAGTCCTACCCTTATACTAGCGGGGCGCACAGATACGCAGTATTTT. Looking up the rest from reference TRBV7-2 and TRBJ2-3 gives the full variable domain: GAGVSQSPSNKVTEKGKDVELRCDPISGHTALYWYRQSLGQGLEFLIYFQGNSAPDKSGLPSDRFSAERTGGSVSTLTIQRTQQEDSAVYLCASSPTLILAGRTDTQYFGPGTRLTVL.